A selection of T cell receptor beta chains follows, all from one sample in a study of blood T cell repertoires in COVID-19. Some clones are missing from TCRdb's copy, which holds only in-frame ones; the method was immunoSEQ multiplex PCR. Altogether fewer than 250,000 clones are present, about 80% being singletons, with the ten largest covering 2% to 3%. The source material was peripheral blood. These TCRs come from a woman aged 35 to 49 with active or convalescent COVID-19. CDR3s include the opening cysteine and the closing phenylalanine or tryptophan. D genes are given only for firm matches. Size values are once, few and many counts, or a class for expanded clones, and some rows have none.

d_gene	v_gene	j_gene	abundance	CDR3nt	CDR3aa
NA	TRBV21-1	TRBJ1-5	NA	TGTGCCAGCAGCAAAGGAAGAGAACTCCGTAGCAATCAGCCCCAGCATTTT	CASSKGRELRSNQPQHF
TRBD2	TRBV24-1	TRBJ2-5	once	TGTGCCACCAGTGATTTGACTAGCGGGAGTGTTAGGGAGACCCAGTACTTC	CATSDLTSGSVRETQYF
TRBD1	TRBV7-8	TRBJ1-3	NA	TGTGCCAGCAGCCAACGGACAGGGGACGGAAACACCATATATTTT	CASSQRTGDGNTIYF
NA	TRBV20-1	TRBJ1-4	once	TGCAGTGCAAGAAGGGGGGAAAAACTGTTTTTT	CSARRGEKLFF
NA	TRBV7-9	TRBJ1-4	NA	TGTGCCAGCAGCTCAGGGGTCCGGGACAACCTTAATGAAAAACTGTTTTTT	CASSSGVRDNLNEKLFF
NA	TRBV9	TRBJ2-3	NA	TGTGCCAGCAGCGTAGACTATCTTGCGGATACGCAGTATTTT	CASSVDYLADTQYF
TRBD2	TRBV28	TRBJ2-7	NA	TGTGCCACCACAGTTGTAGCGGGGGGGGGCTACGAGCAGTACTTC	CATTVVAGGGYEQYF
NA	TRBV19	TRBJ2-1	once	TGTGCCAGTAGTATGAGGGAGCGCAGCAATGAGCAGTTCTTC	CASSMRERSNEQFF
NA	TRBV5-4	TRBJ2-2	NA	TGTGCCAGCAGCTTTCCCGACACCGGGGAGCTGTTTTTT	CASSFPDTGELFF
NA	TRBV27	TRBJ1-4	NA	TGTGCCAGCAGGGCTCACGGGATAGGTGAAAAACTGTTTTTT	CASRAHGIGEKLFF
TRBD2	TRBV6-5	TRBJ2-3	few	TGTGCCAGCCTAGCGGGGAACACAGATACGCAGTATTTT	CASLAGNTDTQYF
NA	TRBV7-2	TRBJ1-1	few	TGTGCCAGCAGCAAAGACACGAACACTGAAGCTTTCTTT	CASSKDTNTEAFF
NA	TRBV12-3/TRBV12-4	TRBJ2-2	NA	TGTGCCAGCCGCGAGGCCGGGGAGCTGTTTTTT	CASREAGELFF
NA	TRBV5-1	TRBJ1-1	NA	TGCGCCAGCAGCTTCGACAGAAAATGGGGAGCTTTCTTT	CASSFDRKWGAFF
NA	TRBV11-3	TRBJ1-1	NA	TGTGCCAGCAGCTTAGGGGGCAAGGCGGTGAACACTGAAGCTTTCTTT	CASSLGGKAVNTEAFF
NA	TRBV7-2	TRBJ1-2	NA	TGTGCCAGCAGCTCCCCAGGCAGGGATGGCTACACCTTC	CASSSPGRDGYTF
TRBD1	TRBV12-3/TRBV12-4	TRBJ2-7	NA	TGTGCCACCGGGGCAGGGGGTAGGTACGAGCAGTACTTC	CATGAGGRYEQYF
NA	TRBV5-4	TRBJ2-1	NA	TGTGCCAGCAGCCCCGACGGGGGTATCAACAATGAGCAGTTCTTC	CASSPDGGINNEQFF
TRBD1	TRBV28	TRBJ2-2	few	TGTGCCAGCAGTGTGACAGGGATCAGCACCGGGGAGCTGTTTTTT	CASSVTGISTGELFF
NA	TRBV18	TRBJ2-5	once	TGTGCCAGCTCACCACGCCGGGACCAAGAGACCCAGTACTTC	CASSPRRDQETQYF
TRBD2	TRBV7-2	TRBJ2-1	once	TGTGCCAGCAGCTTGTCGCCCCAAGCGGGAGGGGCCTACAATGGGCAGTTCTTC	CASSLSPQAGGAYNGQFF
TRBD1	TRBV19	TRBJ2-7	NA	TGTGCCACCAGAATTAGGGACAGAGCCTACGAGCAGTACTTC	CATRIRDRAYEQYF
NA	TRBV27	TRBJ1-6	NA	TGTGCCAGCAGTCCACGGTCCTCCTATAATTCACCCCTCCACTTT	CASSPRSSYNSPLHF
NA	TRBV29-1	TRBJ2-2	NA	TGCAGCGCCCAGGGTAGGGGTTTTAACACCGGGGAGCTGTTTTTT	CSAQGRGFNTGELFF
TRBD1	TRBV7-2	TRBJ2-2	few	TGTGCCAGCAGTAACATGGCCATTACAGGGGTCACCGGGGAGCTGTTTTTT	CASSNMAITGVTGELFF
NA	TRBV21-1	TRBJ2-7	NA	TGTGCCAGCAGCATCCGGGACAGGGGAAACGAGCAGTACTTC	CASSIRDRGNEQYF
NA	TRBV27	TRBJ1-2	few	TGTGCCAGCAGTTTATTACGGACAGATGGGAACTATGGCTACACCTTC	CASSLLRTDGNYGYTF
NA	TRBV5-6	TRBJ2-2	few	TGTGCCAGCAGCTTGGACATGAACACCGGGGAGCTGTTTTTT	CASSLDMNTGELFF
TRBD2	TRBV3-1/TRBV3-2	TRBJ2-2	once	TGTGCCAGCAGCCAAGGACTAGCGGGAGGAACAAACGTCGGGGAGCTGTTTTTT	CASSQGLAGGTNVGELFF
NA	TRBV6-5	TRBJ1-3	NA	TGTGCCAGCAGTCTATCCATTACTGGAAACACCATATATTTT	CASSLSITGNTIYF
TRBD2	TRBV19	TRBJ2-1	once	TGTGCCAGTAGTCCAGGACTAGCGGGGGGGAAAGGGTACAATGAGCAGTTCTTC	CASSPGLAGGKGYNEQFF
NA	TRBV18	TRBJ1-3	NA	TGTGCCAGCTCACTCGAAAGGGGAACTGGAAACACCATATATTTT	CASSLERGTGNTIYF
NA	TRBV5-4	TRBJ2-3	NA	TGTGCCAGCAGCTCATCGTCGACTTCCCAGTCCCGCGATACGCAGTATTTT	CASSSSSTSQSRDTQYF
TRBD2	TRBV24-1	TRBJ2-3	NA	TGTGCCACCAGTGACCCCGGGACTAGCGGGGGGGATACGCAGTATTTT	CATSDPGTSGGDTQYF
TRBD2	TRBV5-4	TRBJ2-1	many	TGTGCCAGCAGCTTGCGACTAGCGGGGGGGCATGAGAATGAGCAGTTCTTC	CASSLRLAGGHENEQFF
NA	TRBV30	TRBJ1-1	few	TGTGCCTGGAGTGTCACGGTCACTGAAGCTTTCTTT	CAWSVTVTEAFF
TRBD1	TRBV13	TRBJ2-3	NA	TGTGCCAGCAGCCAGGGACAGGGGGCAACACGGTCGGGCACAGATACGCAGTATTTT	CASSQGQGATRSGTDTQYF
TRBD1	TRBV13	TRBJ2-3	NA	TGTGCCAGCAGCCCCCGGGGACAGGGGGCAATAGATACGCAGTATTTT	CASSPRGQGAIDTQYF
TRBD2	TRBV4-1	TRBJ2-1	once	TGCGCCAGCAGCCCTTGGGGAGGGGAGGGCGATGAGCAGTTCTTC	CASSPWGGEGDEQFF
NA	TRBV10-3	TRBJ1-1	NA	TGTGCCATCAGTGAATTACAGGGAGAAGGCACTGAAGCTTTCTTT	CAISELQGEGTEAFF
NA	TRBV5-1	TRBJ1-1	once	TGCGCCAGCAGTCTCGGGTGGGGAGGGACTGAAGCTTTCTTT	CASSLGWGGTEAFF
NA	TRBV25-1	TRBJ1-5	NA	TGTGCCAGCAGTGCCTTTTTCATTTTTGGACACTATCAGCCCCAGCATTTT	CASSAFFIFGHYQPQHF
TRBD2	TRBV5-1	TRBJ2-3	NA	TGCGCCAGCAGCCCGGGACTAGCGGACGGCACAGATACGCAGTATTTT	CASSPGLADGTDTQYF
NA	TRBV2	TRBJ2-3	NA	TGTGCCAGCACTAGCACAGATACGCAGTATTTT	CASTSTDTQYF
NA	TRBV7-2	TRBJ2-5	once	TGTGCCAGCAGCTTAGACAGGGATGAAGAGACCCAGTACTTC	CASSLDRDEETQYF
NA	TRBV15	TRBJ2-3	NA	TGTGCCACCAGCGTCAGTCCGGGGTCAGATACGCAGTATTTT	CATSVSPGSDTQYF
NA	TRBV3-1/TRBV3-2	TRBJ2-1	once	TGTGCCAGCTCCAGGTACTCCTACAATGAGCAGTTCTTC	CASSRYSYNEQFF
NA	TRBV18	TRBJ2-5	NA	TGTGCCAGCTCACCATTAAACAGGATAAAGACCCAGTACTTC	CASSPLNRIKTQYF
NA	TRBV7-8	TRBJ1-5	NA	TGTGCCAGCAGCCCTGATCGGGACAATTATCAGCCCCAGCATTTT	CASSPDRDNYQPQHF
NA	TRBV6-5	TRBJ2-7	NA	TGTGCCAGCACCAGACGATTAGGGAGCGAGCAGTACTTC	CASTRRLGSEQYF
NA	TRBV24-1	TRBJ2-1	NA	TGTGCCACCAGTGATTCCAACTACAATGAGCAGTTCTTC	CATSDSNYNEQFF
TRBD2	TRBV11-2	TRBJ2-1	NA	TGTGCCAGCAGCTCTCGGCGGCTTAGCGGGATGAATGAGCAGTTCTTC	CASSSRRLSGMNEQFF
NA	TRBV5-1	TRBJ2-2	NA	TGCGCCAGCAGCTTCGGCACCGGGGAGCTGTTTTTT	CASSFGTGELFF